This T cell receptor beta chain was recovered during a study of regulatory T cells in long-lasting Graves disease. Study findings and constraints: Blood alone, not thyroid tissue, was studied.

Noted time point: newly diagnosed GD, antithyroid drugs for less than 3 months. PBMC-extracted RNA yielded the TCR library. In germline, CDR1 is LGHDT, CDR2 YNNKEL (reference sequence). The CDR3 has 13 amino acids. V lost 1 base and J lost 7, with 8 bases in between. Arm-PCR with iRepertoire HTBI primers amplified the CDR3 regions for these TCR beta libraries. TCRdb re-derived calls from the multiplex PCR reads in MiXCR, one entry per CDR3 protein. The table lists hundreds of thousands of distinct CDR3 sequences, around an eighth of them singletons. This clonotype was counted at least ten times. What it binds is unknown. This sample also belongs to another study, concerning T cells in Graves' hyperthyroidism and ophthalmopathy. In that study: Carried out on the TCR CDR3, a first-round RT-PCR used the HTBI primer set.

The TCR was taken from a man younger than 40 with Graves disease. The sample in question was peripheral blood mononuclear cells (PBMCs), obtained at new diagnosis, from a patient treated with antithyroid drugs. The chain uses TRBV3-1 and TRBJ2-1; tentative D call: TRBD1 (6 bases). CDR3 amino acids: CASSQVRGNEQFF. DNA for the CDR3: TGTGCCAGCAGCCAAGTCAGGGGTAATGAGCAGTTCTTC.